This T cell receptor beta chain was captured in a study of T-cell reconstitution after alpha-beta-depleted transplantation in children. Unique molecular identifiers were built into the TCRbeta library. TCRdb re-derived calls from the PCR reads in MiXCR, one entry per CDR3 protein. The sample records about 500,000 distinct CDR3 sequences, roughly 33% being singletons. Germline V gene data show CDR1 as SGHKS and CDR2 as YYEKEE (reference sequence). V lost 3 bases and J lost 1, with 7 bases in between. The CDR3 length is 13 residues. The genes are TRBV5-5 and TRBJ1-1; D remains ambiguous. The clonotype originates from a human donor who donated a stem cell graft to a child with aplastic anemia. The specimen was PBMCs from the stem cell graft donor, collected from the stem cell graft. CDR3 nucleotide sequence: TGTGCCAGCAGCTACATATGGAACACTGAAGCTTTCTTT. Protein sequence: CASSYIWNTEAFF.